The sequence of this T cell receptor beta chain was determined in a study of PD-1 blockade in classical Hodgkin lymphoma. Overall study results and limits: Lower baseline TCR diversity marked trial partial responders and progressors. Healthy donors were reported to have higher baseline TCR diversity than newly diagnosed patients. Repertoire difference causes, possibly disease activity or prior therapy, remain undefined.

Regarding this clone: Its specificity is unknown.

After autologous stem cell transplantation all patients relapsed, and prior brentuximab vedotin exposure differed between cohorts. Magnetic negative selection was used to purify CD4+ T cells from thawed PBMCs. Complete response, partial response or progressive disease constituted the best responses recorded. TCRdb's copy holds only in-frame clones and misses some; the assay was immunoSEQ multiplex PCR. Seen here are approximately 6,800 clones, roughly 80% observed once, and the top ten hold approximately 2.5%. The junction had 5 bases not matched to a gene; V was cut back by 7 bases and J by 3 bases. This CDR3 comprises 13 residues. Germline CDR1 and CDR2: SQVTM and ANQGSEA.

The sequence was obtained from a human donor with classical Hodgkin lymphoma. The V and J genes are TRBV29-1 and TRBJ2-1, with 8 bases that match TRBD2. The source material was CD4+ T cells from blood, sampled at baseline. Written as DNA, the CDR3 is TGCAGCGGGATAGCGGGACTCTACAATGAGCAGTTCTTC. Translation gives CSGIAGLYNEQFF.